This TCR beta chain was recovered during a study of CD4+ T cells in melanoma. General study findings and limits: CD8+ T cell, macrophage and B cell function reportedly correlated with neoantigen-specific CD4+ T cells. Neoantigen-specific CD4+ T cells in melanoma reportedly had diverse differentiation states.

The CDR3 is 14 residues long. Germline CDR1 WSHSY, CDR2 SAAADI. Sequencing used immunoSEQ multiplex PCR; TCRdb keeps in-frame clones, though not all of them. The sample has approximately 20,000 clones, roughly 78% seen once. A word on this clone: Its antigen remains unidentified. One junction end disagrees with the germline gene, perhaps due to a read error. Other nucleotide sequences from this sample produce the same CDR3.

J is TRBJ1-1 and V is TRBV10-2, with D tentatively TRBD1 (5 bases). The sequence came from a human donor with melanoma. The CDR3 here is CASSWGRMNTEAFF. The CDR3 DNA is TGCGCCAGCAGCTGGGGCAGAATGAACACTGAAGCTTTTTTT.